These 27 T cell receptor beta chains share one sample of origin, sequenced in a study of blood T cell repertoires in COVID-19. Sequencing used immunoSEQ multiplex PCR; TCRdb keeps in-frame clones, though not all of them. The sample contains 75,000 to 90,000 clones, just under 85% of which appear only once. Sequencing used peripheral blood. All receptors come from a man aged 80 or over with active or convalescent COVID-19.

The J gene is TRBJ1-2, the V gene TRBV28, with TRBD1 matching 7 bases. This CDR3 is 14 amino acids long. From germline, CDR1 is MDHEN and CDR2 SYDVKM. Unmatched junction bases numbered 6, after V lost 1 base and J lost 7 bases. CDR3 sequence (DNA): TGTGCCAGCAGTTTATATGGGACAGATGGTGGCTACACCTTC. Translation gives CASSLYGTDGGYTF.

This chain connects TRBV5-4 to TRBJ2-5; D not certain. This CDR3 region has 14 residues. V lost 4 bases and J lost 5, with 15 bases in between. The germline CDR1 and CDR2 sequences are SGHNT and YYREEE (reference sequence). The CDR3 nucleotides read TGTGCCAGCAGCGATAAAAACCTCGGGGAGACCCAGTACTTC. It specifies CASSDKNLGETQYF.

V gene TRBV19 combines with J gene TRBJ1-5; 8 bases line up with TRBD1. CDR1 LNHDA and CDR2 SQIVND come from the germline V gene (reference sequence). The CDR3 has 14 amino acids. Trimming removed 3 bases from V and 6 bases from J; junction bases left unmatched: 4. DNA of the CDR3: TGTGCCAGTAGTATTCGACAGGGGTTTCAGCCCCAGCATTTT. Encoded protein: CASSIRQGFQPQHF.

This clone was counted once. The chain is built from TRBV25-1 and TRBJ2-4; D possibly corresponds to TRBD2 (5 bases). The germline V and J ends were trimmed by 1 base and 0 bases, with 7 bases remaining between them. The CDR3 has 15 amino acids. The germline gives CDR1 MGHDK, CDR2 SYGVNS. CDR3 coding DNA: TGTGCCAGCAGTGAATTCGGGGTAGCCAAAAACATTCAGTACTTC. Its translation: CASSEFGVAKNIQYF.

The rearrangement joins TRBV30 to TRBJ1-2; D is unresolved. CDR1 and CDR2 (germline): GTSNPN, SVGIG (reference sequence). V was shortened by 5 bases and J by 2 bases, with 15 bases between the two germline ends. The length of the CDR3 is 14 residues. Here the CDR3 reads CAWSRRTYNYGYTF. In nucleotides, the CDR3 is TGTGCCTGGTCTAGGCGGACTTACAACTATGGCTACACCTTC. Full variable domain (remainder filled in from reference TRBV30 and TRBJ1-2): SQTIHQWPATLVQPVGSPLSLECTVEGTSNPNLYWYRQAAGRGLQLLFYSVGIGQISSEVPQNLSASRPQDRQFILSSKKLLLSDSGFYLCAWSRRTYNYGYTFGSGTRLTVV.

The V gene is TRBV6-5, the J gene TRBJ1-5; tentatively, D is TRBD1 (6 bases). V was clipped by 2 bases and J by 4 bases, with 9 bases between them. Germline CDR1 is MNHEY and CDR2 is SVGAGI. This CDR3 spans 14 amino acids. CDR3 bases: TGTGCCAGCAGTTACGGACAGAAGAATCAGCCCCAGCATTTT. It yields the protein CASSYGQKNQPQHF.

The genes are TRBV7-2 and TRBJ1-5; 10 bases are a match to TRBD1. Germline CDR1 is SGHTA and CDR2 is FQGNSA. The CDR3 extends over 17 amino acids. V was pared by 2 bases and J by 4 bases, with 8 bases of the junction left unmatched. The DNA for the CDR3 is TGTGCCAGCAGCTTAACAAGACAGGGGGCGCGTAATCAGCCCCAGCATTTT. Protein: CASSLTRQGARNQPQHF.

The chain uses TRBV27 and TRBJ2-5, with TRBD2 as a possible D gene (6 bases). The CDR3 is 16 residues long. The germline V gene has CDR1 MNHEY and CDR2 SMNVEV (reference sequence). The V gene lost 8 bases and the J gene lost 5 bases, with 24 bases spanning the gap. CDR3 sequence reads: CASGTTGENTVETQYF. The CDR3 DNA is TGTGCCAGCGGAACTACGGGGGAGAATACCGTGGAGACCCAGTACTTC.

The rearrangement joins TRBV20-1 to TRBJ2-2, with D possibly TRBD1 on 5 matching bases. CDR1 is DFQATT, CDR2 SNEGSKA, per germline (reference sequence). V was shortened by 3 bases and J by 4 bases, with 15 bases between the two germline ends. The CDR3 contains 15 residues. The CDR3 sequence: CSASTTGVGTGELFF. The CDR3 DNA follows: TGCAGTGCTAGTACCACAGGCGTCGGCACCGGGGAGCTGTTTTTT.

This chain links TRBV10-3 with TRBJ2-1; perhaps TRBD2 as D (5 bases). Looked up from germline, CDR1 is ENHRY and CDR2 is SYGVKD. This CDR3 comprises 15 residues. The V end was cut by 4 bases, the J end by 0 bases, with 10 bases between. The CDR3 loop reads CAISGERSSYNEQFF. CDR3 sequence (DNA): TGTGCCATCAGTGGAGAGCGGAGCTCCTACAATGAGCAGTTCTTC.

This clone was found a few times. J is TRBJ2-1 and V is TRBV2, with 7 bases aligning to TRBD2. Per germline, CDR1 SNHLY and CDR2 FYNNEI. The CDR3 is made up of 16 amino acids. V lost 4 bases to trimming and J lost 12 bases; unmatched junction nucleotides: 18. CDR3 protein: CASSGQASGALGRQFF. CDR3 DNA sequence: TGTGCCAGCAGTGGTCAGGCTAGCGGAGCTCTAGGGAGGCAGTTCTTC.

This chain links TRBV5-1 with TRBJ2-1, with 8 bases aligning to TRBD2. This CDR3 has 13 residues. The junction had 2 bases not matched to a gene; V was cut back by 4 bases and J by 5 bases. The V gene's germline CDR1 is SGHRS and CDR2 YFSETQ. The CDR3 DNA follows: TGCGCCAGCAGCATACTAGCGGACAATGAGCAGTTCTTC. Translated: CASSILADNEQFF. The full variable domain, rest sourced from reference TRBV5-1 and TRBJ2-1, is KAGVTQTPRYLIKTRGQQVTLSCSPISGHRSVSWYQQTPGQGLQFLFEYFSETQRNKGNFPGRFSGRQFSNSRSEMNVSTLELGDSALYLCASSILADNEQFFGPGTRLTVL.

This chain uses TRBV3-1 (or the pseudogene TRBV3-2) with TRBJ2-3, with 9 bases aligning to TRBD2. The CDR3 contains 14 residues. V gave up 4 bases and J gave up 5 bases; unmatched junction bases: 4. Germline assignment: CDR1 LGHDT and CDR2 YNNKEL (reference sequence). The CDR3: CASSLREGGDTQYF. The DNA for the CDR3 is TGTGCCAGCAGCCTGCGGGAGGGAGGAGATACGCAGTATTTT.

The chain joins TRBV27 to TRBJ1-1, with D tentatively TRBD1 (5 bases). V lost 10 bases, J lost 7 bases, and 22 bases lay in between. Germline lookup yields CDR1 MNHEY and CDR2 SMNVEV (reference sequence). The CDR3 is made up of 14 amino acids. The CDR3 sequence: CATRAYGRVGEAFF. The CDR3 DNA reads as TGTGCCACCAGAGCTTACGGCAGGGTTGGTGAAGCTTTCTTT.

Written as DNA, the CDR3 is TGTGCCAGCAGCTTAGTGTCGGGGAGCACAGATACGCAGTATTTT. Protein sequence: CASSLVSGSTDTQYF. The chain carries TRBV11-3 and TRBJ2-3; maybe TRBD2 (5 bases). The V and J ends lost 1 base and 0 bases respectively, with 8 bases between them. CDR1 and CDR2 (germline): SGHNT, YENEEA. The CDR3 has 15 amino acids. Complete variable domain (other parts from reference TRBV11-3 and TRBJ2-3): EAGVVQSPRYKIIEKKQPVAFWCNPISGHNTLYWYLQNLGQGPELLIRYENEEAVDDSQLPKDRFSAERLKGVDSTLKIQPAELGDSAVYLCASSLVSGSTDTQYFGPGTRLTVL.

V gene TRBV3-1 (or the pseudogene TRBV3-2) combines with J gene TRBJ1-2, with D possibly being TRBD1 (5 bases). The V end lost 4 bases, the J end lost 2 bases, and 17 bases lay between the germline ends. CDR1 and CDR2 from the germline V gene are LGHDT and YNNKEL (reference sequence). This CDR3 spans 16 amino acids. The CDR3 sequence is CASSRHSTEVNYGYTF. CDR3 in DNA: TGTGCCAGCAGCCGACATTCGACAGAAGTAAACTATGGCTACACCTTC.

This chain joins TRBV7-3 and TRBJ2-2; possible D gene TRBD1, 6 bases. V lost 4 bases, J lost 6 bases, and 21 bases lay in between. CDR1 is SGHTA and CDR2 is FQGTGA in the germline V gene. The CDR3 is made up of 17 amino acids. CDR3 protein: CASSSDGAGEKAGELFF. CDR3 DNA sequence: TGTGCCAGCAGCTCGGACGGGGCAGGGGAAAAGGCCGGGGAGCTGTTTTTT. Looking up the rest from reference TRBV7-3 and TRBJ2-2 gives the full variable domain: GAGVSQTPSNKVTEKGKYVELRCDPISGHTALYWYRQSLGQGPEFLIYFQGTGAADDSGLPNDRFFAVRPEGSVSTLKIQRTERGDSAVYLCASSSDGAGEKAGELFFGEGSRLTVL.

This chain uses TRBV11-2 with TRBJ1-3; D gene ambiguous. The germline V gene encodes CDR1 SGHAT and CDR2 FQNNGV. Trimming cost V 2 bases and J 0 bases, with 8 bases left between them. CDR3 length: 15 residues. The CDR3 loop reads CASSLNPSSGNTIYF. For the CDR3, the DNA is TGTGCCAGCAGCTTAAACCCGAGCTCTGGAAACACCATATATTTT. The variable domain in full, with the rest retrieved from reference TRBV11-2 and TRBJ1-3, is EAGVAQSPRYKIIEKRQSVAFWCNPISGHATLYWYQQILGQGPKLLIQFQNNGVVDDSQLPKDRFSAERLKGVDSTLKIQPAKLEDSAVYLCASSLNPSSGNTIYFGEGSWLTVV.

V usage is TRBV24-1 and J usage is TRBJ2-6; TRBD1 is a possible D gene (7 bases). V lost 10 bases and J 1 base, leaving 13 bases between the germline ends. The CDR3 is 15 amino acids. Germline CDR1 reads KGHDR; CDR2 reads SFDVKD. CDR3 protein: CATEGAISGANVLTF. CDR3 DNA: TGTGCCACGGAGGGGGCAATATCTGGGGCCAACGTCCTGACTTTC.

CDR3 sequence: CASRPSRGTHSNQPQHF. CDR3 nucleotides: TGTGCCAGCAGACCGAGCAGGGGGACTCATAGCAATCAGCCCCAGCATTTT. V and J are TRBV27 and TRBJ1-5; 7 bases line up with TRBD1. This CDR3 contains 17 residues. V dropped 6 bases and J dropped 0; count of bases not matched to a gene: 11. The germline gives CDR1 MNHEY, CDR2 SMNVEV (reference sequence).

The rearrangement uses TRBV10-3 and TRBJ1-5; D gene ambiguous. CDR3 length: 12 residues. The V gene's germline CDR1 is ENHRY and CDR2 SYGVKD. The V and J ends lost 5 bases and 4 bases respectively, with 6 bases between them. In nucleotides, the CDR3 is TGTGCCATCAGTCGAGGAAATCAGCCCCAGCATTTT. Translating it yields CAISRGNQPQHF.

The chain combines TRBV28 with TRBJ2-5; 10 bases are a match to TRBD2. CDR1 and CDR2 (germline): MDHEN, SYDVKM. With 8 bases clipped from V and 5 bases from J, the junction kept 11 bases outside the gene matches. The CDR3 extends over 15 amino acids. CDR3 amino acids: CASATLAGGGETQYF. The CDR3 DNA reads TGTGCCAGCGCTACTTTAGCGGGGGGCGGTGAGACCCAGTACTTC.

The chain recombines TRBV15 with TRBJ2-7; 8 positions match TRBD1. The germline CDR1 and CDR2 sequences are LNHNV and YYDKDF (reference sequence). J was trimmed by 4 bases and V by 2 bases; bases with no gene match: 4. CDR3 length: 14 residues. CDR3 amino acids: CATSRPGQGYEQYV. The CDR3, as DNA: TGTGCCACCAGCAGACCAGGACAGGGATACGAGCAGTACGTC.

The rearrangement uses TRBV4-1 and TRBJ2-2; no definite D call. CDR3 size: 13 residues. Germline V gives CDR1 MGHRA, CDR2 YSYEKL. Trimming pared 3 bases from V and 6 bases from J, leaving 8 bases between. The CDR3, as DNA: TGCGCCAGCAGCCATAGTTTCTCCGGGGAGCTGTTTTTT. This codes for CASSHSFSGELFF.

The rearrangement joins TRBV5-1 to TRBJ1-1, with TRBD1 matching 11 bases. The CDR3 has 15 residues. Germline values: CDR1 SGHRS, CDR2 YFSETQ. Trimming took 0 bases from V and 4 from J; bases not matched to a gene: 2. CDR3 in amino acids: CASSLEGTGGTEAFF. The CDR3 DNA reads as TGCGCCAGCAGCTTGGAGGGGACAGGGGGCACTGAAGCTTTCTTT.

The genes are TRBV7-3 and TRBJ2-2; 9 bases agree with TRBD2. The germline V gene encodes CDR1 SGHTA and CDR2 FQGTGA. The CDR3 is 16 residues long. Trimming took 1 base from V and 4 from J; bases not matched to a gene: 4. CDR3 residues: CASSLNLGLATGELFF. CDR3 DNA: TGTGCCAGCAGCTTAAATCTGGGACTAGCCACCGGGGAGCTGTTTTTT.

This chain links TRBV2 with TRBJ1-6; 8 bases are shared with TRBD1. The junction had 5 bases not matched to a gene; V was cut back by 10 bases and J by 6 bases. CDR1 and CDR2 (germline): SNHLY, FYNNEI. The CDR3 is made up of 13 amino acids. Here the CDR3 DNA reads TGTGCCACCCGGGACAGGAGTAATTCACCCCTCCACTTT. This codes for CATRDRSNSPLHF.